The count of the clone carrying this TCR beta chain is one. Antigen: not known. The sample is drawn from a study of T cells in Graves' hyperthyroidism and ophthalmopathy. Findings and limits, study-wide: Using 13 V-J features, a model discriminated ophthalmopathy from stable hyperthyroidism.

Stable Graves' hyperthyroidism denoted no ophthalmopathy progression over 18 months. Patients were excluded because of uncontrolled infection, other autoimmune disease, pregnancy or lactation. Fresh peripheral blood, roughly 10 ml of it, supplied the PBMCs. The V and J ends lost 4 bases and 3 bases respectively, with 12 bases between them. The CDR3 totals 15 residues. Germline V gene data show CDR1 as WNHNN and CDR2 as SYGVQD (reference sequence). Researchers took RNA transcripts and amplified the TCR beta CDR3 regions from them. The study used the HTBI primer set for a first-round RT-PCR of the TCR CDR3. In TCRdb, the multiplex PCR reads were re-called with MiXCR into one record per CDR3 protein. Of more than 450,000 distinct CDR3 sequences in the sample, about 14% were seen once.

The receptor was derived from a woman between 35 and 50 years old with Graves' hyperthyroidism. The specimen was blood. The chain carries TRBV10-1 and TRBJ1-4; D ambiguous. The CDR3 protein is CASSAGPTANEKLFF. The CDR3 DNA is TGCGCCAGCAGTGCTGGACCTACGGCTAATGAAAAACTGTTTTTT.